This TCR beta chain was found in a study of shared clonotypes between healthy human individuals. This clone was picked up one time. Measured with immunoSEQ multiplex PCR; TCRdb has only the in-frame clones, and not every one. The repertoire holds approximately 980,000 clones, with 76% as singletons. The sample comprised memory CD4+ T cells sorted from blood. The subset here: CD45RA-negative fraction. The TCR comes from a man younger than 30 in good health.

CDR3 amino acids: CASSQVHGTDTQYF. Written as DNA, the CDR3 is TGTGCCAGCAGCCAAGTACACGGGACAGATACGCAGTATTTT. The rearrangement joins TRBV14 to TRBJ2-3; D unclear. CDR1 and CDR2 from the germline V gene are SGHDN and FVKESK. The CDR3 consists of 14 residues. V lost 1 base and J lost 3, with 8 bases in between.